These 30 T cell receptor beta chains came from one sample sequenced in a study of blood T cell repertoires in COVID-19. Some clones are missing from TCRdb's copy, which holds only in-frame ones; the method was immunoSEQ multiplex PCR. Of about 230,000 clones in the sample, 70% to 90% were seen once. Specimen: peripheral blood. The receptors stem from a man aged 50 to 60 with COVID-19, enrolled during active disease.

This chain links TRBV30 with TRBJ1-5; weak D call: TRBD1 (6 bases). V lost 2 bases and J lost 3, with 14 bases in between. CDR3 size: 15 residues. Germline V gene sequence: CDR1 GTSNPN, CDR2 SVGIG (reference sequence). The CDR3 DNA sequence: TGTGCCTGGAGTTTAGGGGGGGACAACAATCAGCCCCAGCATTTT. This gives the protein CAWSLGGDNNQPQHF.

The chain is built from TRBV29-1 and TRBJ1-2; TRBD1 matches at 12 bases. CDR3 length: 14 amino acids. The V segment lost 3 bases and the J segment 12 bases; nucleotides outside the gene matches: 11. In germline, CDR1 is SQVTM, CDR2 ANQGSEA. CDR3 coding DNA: TGCAGCGTTGAGGCGGGGACAGGGGGCGCGCAGCACACCTTC. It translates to CSVEAGTGGAQHTF.

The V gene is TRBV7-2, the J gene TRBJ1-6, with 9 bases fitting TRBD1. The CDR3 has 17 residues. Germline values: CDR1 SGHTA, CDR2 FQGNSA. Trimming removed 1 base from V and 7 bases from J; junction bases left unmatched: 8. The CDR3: CASSLVGFGQGNSPLHF. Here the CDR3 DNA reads TGTGCCAGCAGCTTAGTTGGTTTCGGACAGGGGAATTCACCCCTCCACTTT.

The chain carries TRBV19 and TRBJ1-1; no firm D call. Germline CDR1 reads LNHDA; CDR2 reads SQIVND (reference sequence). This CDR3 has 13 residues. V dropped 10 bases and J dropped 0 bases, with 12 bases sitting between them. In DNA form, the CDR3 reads TGTGCCACTGCCCCGCGGGTGAACACTGAAGCTTTCTTT. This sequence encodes CATAPRVNTEAFF.

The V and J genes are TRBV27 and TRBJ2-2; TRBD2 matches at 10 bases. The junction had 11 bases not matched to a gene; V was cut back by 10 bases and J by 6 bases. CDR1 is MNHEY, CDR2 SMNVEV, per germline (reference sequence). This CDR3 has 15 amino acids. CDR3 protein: CATRFSGGYAGELFF. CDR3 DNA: TGTGCCACACGGTTTAGCGGGGGGTATGCCGGGGAGCTGTTTTTT.

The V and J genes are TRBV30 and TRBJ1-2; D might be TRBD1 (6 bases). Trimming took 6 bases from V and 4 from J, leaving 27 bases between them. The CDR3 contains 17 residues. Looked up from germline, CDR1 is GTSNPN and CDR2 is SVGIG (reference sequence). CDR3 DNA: TGTGCCTGCAATAAACTACCGGAGACAGGCTCACTCTATGGCTACACCTTC. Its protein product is CACNKLPETGSLYGYTF.

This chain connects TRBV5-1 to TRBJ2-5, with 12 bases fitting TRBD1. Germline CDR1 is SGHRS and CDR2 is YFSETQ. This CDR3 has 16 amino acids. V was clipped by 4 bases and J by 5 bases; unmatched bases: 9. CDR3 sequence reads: CASSRTGTGGGETQYF. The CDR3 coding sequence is TGCGCCAGCAGCAGAACCGGGACAGGGGGCGGGGAGACCCAGTACTTC.

The CDR3 nucleotides read TGTGCCAGTAGTATAGAGGGACTAGCTCCAAATGAGCAGTTCTTC. Translation: CASSIEGLAPNEQFF. The chain uses TRBV19 and TRBJ2-1; TRBD2 matches 9 bases. J lost 7 bases, V lost 0 bases, and 4 bases had no gene match. This CDR3 comprises 15 residues. The germline V gene has CDR1 LNHDA and CDR2 SQIVND (reference sequence).

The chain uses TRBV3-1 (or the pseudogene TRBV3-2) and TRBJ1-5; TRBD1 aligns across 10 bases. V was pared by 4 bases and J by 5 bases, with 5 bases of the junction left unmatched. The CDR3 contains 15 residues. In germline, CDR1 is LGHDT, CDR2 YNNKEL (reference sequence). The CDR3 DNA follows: TGTGCCAGCAGCCCGACAGGGGGCGGGGATCAGCCCCAGCATTTT. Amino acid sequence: CASSPTGGGDQPQHF.

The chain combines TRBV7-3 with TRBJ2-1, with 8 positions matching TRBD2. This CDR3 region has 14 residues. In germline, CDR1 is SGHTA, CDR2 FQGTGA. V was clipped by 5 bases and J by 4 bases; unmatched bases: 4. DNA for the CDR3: TGTGCCAGCAGCCACACTAGCGGATACAATGAGCAGTTCTTC. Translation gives CASSHTSGYNEQFF.

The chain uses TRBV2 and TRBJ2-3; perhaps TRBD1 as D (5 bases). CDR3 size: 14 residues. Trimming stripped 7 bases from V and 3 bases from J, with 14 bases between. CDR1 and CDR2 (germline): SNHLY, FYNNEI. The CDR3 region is CASTQDRTTDTQYF. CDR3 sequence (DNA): TGTGCCAGCACCCAAGATAGGACAACAGATACGCAGTATTTT. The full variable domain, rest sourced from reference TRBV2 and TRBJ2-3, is EPEVTQTPSHQVTQMGQEVILRCVPISNHLYFYWYRQILGQKVEFLVSFYNNEISEKSEIFDDQFSVERPDGSNFTLKIRSTKLEDSAMYFCASTQDRTTDTQYFGPGTRLTVL.

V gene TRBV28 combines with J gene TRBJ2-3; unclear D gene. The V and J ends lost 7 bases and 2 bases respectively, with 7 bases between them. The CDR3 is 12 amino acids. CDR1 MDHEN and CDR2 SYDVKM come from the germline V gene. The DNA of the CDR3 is TGTGCCAGCACGGGTATCACAGATACGCAGTATTTT. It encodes CASTGITDTQYF. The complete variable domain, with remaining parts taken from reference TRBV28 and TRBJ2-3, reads DVKVTQSSRYLVKRTGEKVFLECVQDMDHENMFWYRQDPGLGLRLIYFSYDVKMKEKGDIPEGYSVSREKKERFSLILESASTNQTSMYLCASTGITDTQYFGPGTRLTVL.

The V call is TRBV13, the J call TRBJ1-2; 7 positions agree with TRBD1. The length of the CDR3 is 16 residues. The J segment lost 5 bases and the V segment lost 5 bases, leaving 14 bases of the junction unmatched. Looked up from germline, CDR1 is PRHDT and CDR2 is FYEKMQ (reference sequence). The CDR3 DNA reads TGTGCCAGCAGCCAGCGACAGGGAGGTTCGAGATATGGCTACACCTTC. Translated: CASSQRQGGSRYGYTF.

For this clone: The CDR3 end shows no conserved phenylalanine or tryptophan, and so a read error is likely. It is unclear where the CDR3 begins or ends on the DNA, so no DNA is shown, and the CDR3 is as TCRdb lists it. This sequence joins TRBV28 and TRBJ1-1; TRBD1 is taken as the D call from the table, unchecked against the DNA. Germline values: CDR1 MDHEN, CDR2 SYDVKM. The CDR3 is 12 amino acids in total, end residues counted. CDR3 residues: CASSLPDRAGVL.

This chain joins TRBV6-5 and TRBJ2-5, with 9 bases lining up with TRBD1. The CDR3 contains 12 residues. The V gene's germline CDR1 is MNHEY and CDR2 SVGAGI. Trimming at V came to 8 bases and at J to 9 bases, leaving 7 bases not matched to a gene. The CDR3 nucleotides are TGTGCCAGCCGGGGACAGGGTCGGGCCCAGTACTTC. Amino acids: CASRGQGRAQYF.

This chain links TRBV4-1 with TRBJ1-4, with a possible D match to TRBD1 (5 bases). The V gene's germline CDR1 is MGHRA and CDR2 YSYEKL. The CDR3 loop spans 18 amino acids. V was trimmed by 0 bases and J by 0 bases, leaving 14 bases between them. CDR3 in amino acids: CASSQDLPQAATNEKLFF. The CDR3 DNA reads TGCGCCAGCAGCCAAGATTTGCCACAGGCGGCAACTAATGAAAAACTGTTTTTT.

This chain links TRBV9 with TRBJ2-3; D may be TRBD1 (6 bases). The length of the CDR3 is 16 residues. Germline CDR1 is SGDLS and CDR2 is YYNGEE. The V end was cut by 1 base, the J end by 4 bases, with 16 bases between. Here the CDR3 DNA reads TGTGCCAGCAGCGTACAGGGGTACAGTGTCGCAGATACGCAGTATTTT. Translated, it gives CASSVQGYSVADTQYF. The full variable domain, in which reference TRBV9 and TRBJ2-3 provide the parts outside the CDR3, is DSGVTQTPKHLITATGQRVTLRCSPRSGDLSVYWYQQSLDQGLQFLIQYYNGEERAKGNILERFSAQQFPDLHSELNLSSLELGDSALYFCASSVQGYSVADTQYFGPGTRLTVL.

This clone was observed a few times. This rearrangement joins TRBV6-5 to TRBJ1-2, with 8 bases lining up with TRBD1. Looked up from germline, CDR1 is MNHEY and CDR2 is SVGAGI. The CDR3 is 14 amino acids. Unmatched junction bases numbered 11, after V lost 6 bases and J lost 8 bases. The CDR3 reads CASSRPGQGGGYTF. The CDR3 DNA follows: TGTGCCAGCAGCCGCCCCGGACAGGGTGGGGGCTACACCTTC.

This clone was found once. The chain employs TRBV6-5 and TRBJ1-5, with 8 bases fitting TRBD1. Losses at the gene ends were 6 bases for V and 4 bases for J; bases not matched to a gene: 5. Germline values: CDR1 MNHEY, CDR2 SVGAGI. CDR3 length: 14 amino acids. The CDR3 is CASSYDRGNQPQHF. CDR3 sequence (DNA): TGTGCCAGCAGCTACGACAGGGGTAATCAGCCCCAGCATTTT.

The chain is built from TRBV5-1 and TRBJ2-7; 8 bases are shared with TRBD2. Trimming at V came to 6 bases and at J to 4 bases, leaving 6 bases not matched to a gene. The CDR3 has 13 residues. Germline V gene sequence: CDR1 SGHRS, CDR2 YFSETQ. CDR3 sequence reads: CASKKVAGYEQYF. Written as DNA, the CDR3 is TGCGCCAGCAAGAAAGTAGCGGGGTACGAGCAGTACTTC.

CDR3 in amino acids: CASSPGQRTETQYF. The CDR3 bases are TGTGCCAGCAGCCCTGGACAGAGAACGGAGACCCAGTACTTC. V usage is TRBV3-1 (or the pseudogene TRBV3-2) and J usage is TRBJ2-5, with D maybe TRBD1 (6 bases). V was pared by 4 bases and J by 5 bases, with 14 bases between. This CDR3 is built from 14 residues. In germline, CDR1 is LGHDT, CDR2 YNNKEL (reference sequence).

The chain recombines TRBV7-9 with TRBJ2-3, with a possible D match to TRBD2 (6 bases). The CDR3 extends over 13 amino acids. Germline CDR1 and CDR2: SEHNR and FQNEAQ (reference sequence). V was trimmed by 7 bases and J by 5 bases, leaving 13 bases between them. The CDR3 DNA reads TGTGCCAGCACTCCCGGGGGTTTAGATACGCAGTATTTT. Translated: CASTPGGLDTQYF.

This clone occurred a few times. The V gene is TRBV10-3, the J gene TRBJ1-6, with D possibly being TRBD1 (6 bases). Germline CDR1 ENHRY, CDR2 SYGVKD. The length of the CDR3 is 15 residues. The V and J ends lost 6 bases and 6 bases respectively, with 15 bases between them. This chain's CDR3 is CAIRTNREGNSPLHF. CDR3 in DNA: TGTGCCATCAGGACAAACAGGGAAGGTAATTCACCCCTCCACTTT.

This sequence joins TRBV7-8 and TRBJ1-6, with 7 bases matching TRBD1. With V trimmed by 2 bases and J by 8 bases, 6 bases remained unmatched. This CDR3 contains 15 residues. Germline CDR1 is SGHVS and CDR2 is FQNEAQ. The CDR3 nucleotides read TGTGCCAGCAGCTTAATCAGGGGGATAGATTCACCCCTCCACTTT. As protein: CASSLIRGIDSPLHF.

The CDR3 loop reads CASSPRDKNSYEQYF. The CDR3 DNA is TGTGCCAGCAGCCCCCGGGACAAGAACTCCTACGAGCAGTACTTC. The V gene is TRBV3-1 (or the pseudogene TRBV3-2), the J gene TRBJ2-7, with D possibly being TRBD1 (6 bases). The V end lost 4 bases, the J end lost 0 bases, and 13 bases lay between the germline ends. CDR1 LGHDT and CDR2 YNNKEL come from the germline V gene (reference sequence). This CDR3 comprises 15 residues.

The CDR3 loop reads CAISDPGAGEETQYF. The CDR3 nucleotides read TGTGCCATCAGTGACCCGGGAGCGGGGGAAGAGACCCAGTACTTC. This chain links TRBV10-3 with TRBJ2-5, with TRBD2 identical over 8 bases. The CDR3 has 15 amino acids. The V and J ends lost 3 bases and 3 bases, in that order; junction bases with no gene match: 6. From germline, CDR1 is ENHRY and CDR2 SYGVKD.

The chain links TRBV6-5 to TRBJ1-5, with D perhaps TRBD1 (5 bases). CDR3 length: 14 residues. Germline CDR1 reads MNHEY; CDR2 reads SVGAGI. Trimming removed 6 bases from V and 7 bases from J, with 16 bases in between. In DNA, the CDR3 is TGTGCCAGCAGAGACAGAAGCTTTGGGCAGCCCCAGCATTTT. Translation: CASRDRSFGQPQHF.

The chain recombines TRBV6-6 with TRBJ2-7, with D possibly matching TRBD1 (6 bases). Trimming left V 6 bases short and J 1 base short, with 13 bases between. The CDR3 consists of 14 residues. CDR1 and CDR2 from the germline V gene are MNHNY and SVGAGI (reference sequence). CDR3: CASSPQQGSYEQYF. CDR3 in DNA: TGTGCCAGCAGCCCCCAACAGGGTTCCTACGAGCAGTACTTC.

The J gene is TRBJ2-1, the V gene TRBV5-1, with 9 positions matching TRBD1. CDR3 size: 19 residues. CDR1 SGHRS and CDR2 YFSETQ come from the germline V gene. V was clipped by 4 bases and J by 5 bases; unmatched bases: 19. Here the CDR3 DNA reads TGCGCCAGCAGCCAGCACGGGACAGGGCGAATAAGTGGGAACAATGAGCAGTTCTTC. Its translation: CASSQHGTGRISGNNEQFF.

The CDR3 is CASSQFRDRGSIGSNQPQHF. In nucleotides, the CDR3 is TGTGCCAGCAGTCAGTTTCGGGACAGGGGCTCGATTGGGAGCAATCAGCCCCAGCATTTT. This chain uses TRBV6-2 or TRBV6-3 with TRBJ1-5; the match to TRBD1 covers 10 bases. V shed 5 bases, J shed 1 base, and the junction held 17 bases outside the gene matches. Germline V gene sequence: CDR1 MNHEY, CDR2 SVGEGT. There are 20 residues in the CDR3.